This T cell receptor (beta chain) was profiled in a study of PD-1 blockade in classical Hodgkin lymphoma (dated by TCRdb to 2018 to 2021). Notes on the research overall: Nivolumab dosing was 3 mg/kg intravenously every 2 weeks, continuing until either disease progression or unacceptable toxicity. To define a peripheral blood immune signature of response to PD-1 blockade in classical Hodgkin lymphoma, the study combined TCR beta sequencing with CyTOF. Broad study findings and their caveats: Baseline diversity similar to that of newly diagnosed patients was observed in trial patients achieving complete response, whereas significantly lower diversity was observed in partial responders and progressors. Baseline TCR diversity was reported to be lower in newly diagnosed patients than in healthy donors and to be lower still in relapsed/refractory patients. Lower diversity was seen in patients whose nivolumab began less than 1 year after ASCT, and these patients were left out of later analyses so that immune reconstitution would not confound the results. CD4+ but not CD8+ TCR diversity rose significantly by C4D1 (p=0.0027 vs p=0.16), most apparent in complete responders (p=0.02). The study was restricted to a single clinical trial cohort, and the causes of repertoire differences, possibly disease activity or prior therapy, were left undefined.

Points on this clone: The antigen this receptor binds is unknown. No base quality information exists; no much larger clone differs at one position.

In light of the paper, this sample's time point label describes: cycle 4 day 1 (C4D1), after more than five weeks of nivolumab. Relapse after autologous stem cell transplantation had occurred in all trial patients, and cohorts A, B and C were distinguished by prior brentuximab vedotin exposure. The trial cohort was composed of over 50 patients with relapsed/refractory classical Hodgkin lymphoma, for whom complete response, partial response or progressive disease was recorded as best overall response. In the multi-cohort phase II CheckMate 205 trial, trial patients received single-agent nivolumab. An independent review committee assessed best overall response using the 2007 International Working Group response criteria. Trial PBMCs were obtained immediately prior to nivolumab initiation (C1D1) and on therapy at cycle 2 day 1 and cycle 4 day 1. Peripheral blood was collected in 8 mL Vacutainer Cell Preparation Tubes, from which PBMCs were isolated by centrifugation and then cryopreserved.

The Qiagen DNeasy kit was used to extract genomic DNA both from unsorted PBMCs and from the negatively selected CD4+ and CD8+ fractions. TCR beta CDR3 regions were amplified by immunoSEQ multiplex PCR using primers annealing to V and J segments. A synthetic immune receptor repertoire was used to minimize amplification bias, and any remaining bias was removed computationally after sequencing. The paper's data handling went like this. Repertoire diversity was quantified as the Shannon entropy index using custom Python scripts. The unsorted, CD4+ and CD8+ repertoires were each analyzed separately, with the exception of combined analyses, where CD4+ and CD8+ sequences were merged in silico. A clone was considered expanded if an increase in frequency of at least 2-fold after treatment relative to C1D1 was found, and a pseudocount of 0.5 was applied to clones undetected at baseline. Clones with 0 or 1 copy at C1D1 were classified as singleton clones, and clones with 2 or more copies were classified as non-singleton clones. Clones expanded in unsorted samples were labelled as CD4+, CD8+ or unknown by matching protein sequences in sorted samples from the same patient. Wilcoxon tests were applied to paired samples to test diversity changes from C1D1 to C4D1. Drawn from immuneACCESS, this table holds only the in-frame rearrangements with V and J called that TCRdb kept. Clones are partly lost; checked studies trace under half to an unresolved V gene and leave the rest unexplained. The V and J calls and the clone size are those of that table, but D and trimming were determined from the DNA. In this sample the table shows just under 65,000 clones, about 90% of which occur a single time. Approximately 10% of the sample lies in the top ten.

This TCR was recovered from a human donor with classical Hodgkin lymphoma. The source material was peripheral blood mononuclear cells (PBMCs), sampled before the fourth cycle of nivolumab.

The CDR3 protein sequence reads: CATTGNGNTIYF. The nucleotides are TGTGCCACCACAGGAAATGGAAACACCATATATTTT. The chain is made from TRBV6-6 and TRBJ1-3; the D gene is perhaps TRBD1, on 5 matching bases. Inclusive of the bounding cysteine and phenylalanine, the CDR3 is 12 residues long. The kept DNA is CDR3 alone, 36 bases in frame from the first base. V loses 10 bases, J loses 3 bases, and the germline ends lie 10 bases apart. CDR1 and CDR2, per the germline V gene (reference sequence), are MNHNY and SVGAGI.